These 7 T cell receptor beta chains were all obtained from the same sample, sequenced in a study of patients and donors after allogeneic stem cell transplantation. TCRdb re-analysed the RT-PCR reads in MiXCR, keeping a single row per CDR3 protein. The table has more than 850,000 distinct CDR3 sequences, 15% to 20% seen once. The source material was blood, either unsorted or a sorted T cell fraction (not recorded which). The receptor source for this set is a human donor who was either an allogeneic HSCT recipient or a stem cell or donor lymphocyte infusion donor (not recorded which). It is not recorded whose cells these are; they may come from a transplant donor.

This chain connects TRBV29-1 to TRBJ1-1; D is possibly TRBD1 (5 bases). Trimming shortened V by 7 bases and J by 0 bases, and 6 bases separated the two germline ends. CDR3 length: 11 residues. The germline V gene encodes CDR1 SQVTM and CDR2 ANQGSEA. CDR3 bases: TGCAGCGGGACATTGAACACTGAAGCTTTCTTT. Its translation: CSGTLNTEAFF. Complete variable domain (other parts from reference TRBV29-1 and TRBJ1-1): SAVISQKPSRDICQRGTSLTIQCQVDSQVTMMFWYRQQPGQSLTLIATANQGSEATYESGFVIDKFPISRPNLTFSTLTVSNMSPEDSSIYLCSGTLNTEAFFGQGTRLTVV.

The rearrangement uses TRBV7-3 and TRBJ2-1; 9 nucleotides line up with TRBD1. The CDR3 is made up of 15 amino acids. The germline V gene has CDR1 SGHTA and CDR2 FQGTGA. V shed 5 bases and J 8 bases; nucleotides not matched to a gene: 10. CDR3 loop: CASSPLQGAKYEQFF. CDR3 sequence (DNA): TGTGCCAGCAGCCCCCTACAGGGGGCTAAGTATGAGCAGTTCTTC.

This clonotype was seen a handful of times. The chain joins TRBV9 to TRBJ2-7; D perhaps matches TRBD2 (6 bases). Trimming cost V 7 bases and J 1 base, with 15 bases left between them. The CDR3 sequence is 14 residues long. Germline-derived CDR1 and CDR2 are SGDLS and YYNGEE. CDR3 loop: CASGSGLGSYEQYF. The CDR3 nucleotides read TGTGCCAGCGGCTCGGGACTTGGGTCCTACGAGCAGTACTTC.

The rearrangement joins TRBV6-1 to TRBJ1-5; 9 nucleotides align to TRBD1. Germline trimming cut 5 bases from V and 0 bases from J; bases unmatched to any gene: 5. This CDR3 is 16 amino acids long. Germline V gene sequence: CDR1 MNHNS, CDR2 SASEGT. The CDR3 DNA reads TGTGCCAGCAGTATGGGGACAGGGAGTAGCAATCAGCCCCAGCATTTT. This translates into CASSMGTGSSNQPQHF.

As DNA, the CDR3 is TGCGCCAGCAGCTCTGATGAGGACTTTATTTACACCGGGGAGCTGTTTTTT. Translating gives CASSSDEDFIYTGELFF. The chain has TRBV5-1 and TRBJ2-2, with D perhaps TRBD2 (5 bases). This CDR3 region has 17 residues. In germline, CDR1 is SGHRS, CDR2 YFSETQ. V was shortened by 3 bases and J by 3 bases, with 18 bases between the two germline ends.

The chain employs TRBV5-1 and TRBJ1-1, with TRBD1 matching over 9 bases. The germline V gene has CDR1 SGHRS and CDR2 YFSETQ. The CDR3 consists of 15 residues. Trimming at V came to 6 bases and at J to 3 bases, leaving 9 bases not matched to a gene. The CDR3 is CASKSGTGYDTEAFF. The CDR3 coding sequence is TGCGCCAGCAAATCCGGGACAGGGTACGACACTGAAGCTTTCTTT.

Many counts were recorded for this clonotype. This chain joins TRBV27 and TRBJ1-1; D is perhaps TRBD1 (5 bases). This CDR3 is built from 15 residues. Germline CDR1 is MNHEY and CDR2 is SMNVEV (reference sequence). Trimming took 6 bases from V and 11 from J, leaving 25 bases between them. The CDR3 nucleotides are TGTGCCAGCAGCGCTTTCGGGCCAGGACATCTCGGGGCTTTCTTT. The encoded protein is CASSAFGPGHLGAFF.